Listed below are T cell receptor beta chains from one sample, sequenced in a study of shared clonotypes between healthy human individuals. Clones were read by immunoSEQ multiplex PCR, and TCRdb kept only the in-frame ones, dropping some. In the table there are fewer than 500,000 clones, about three quarters of which are singletons. The sequenced sample consisted of PBMCs. These receptors were collected from a woman in her thirties or forties in good health. Some clones in this sample may be carry-over from other donors' samples. Each CDR3 is given without its conserved first and last residue. D genes are given only for firm matches.

J | D | V | CDR3
TRBJ1-1 | . | TRBV29-1 | SVGGGWGMNTEAF
TRBJ2-7 | . | TRBV5-6 | ASSFRDTAYEQY
TRBJ1-1 | . | TRBV27 | ASSLSGGGGGEAF
TRBJ2-3 | . | TRBV7-3 | ASSLEGGTGTDTQY
TRBJ2-1 | TRBD2 | TRBV11-2 | ASSLVSSGAYNEQF
TRBJ2-4 | . | TRBV2 | ASSDQALAKNIQY
TRBJ2-7 | TRBD1 | TRBV4-1 | ASSPLTGGFSEQY
TRBJ2-5 | . | TRBV7-9 | ASSLEGWAQTQY
TRBJ2-3 | TRBD2 | TRBV5-4 | ASSSSGRAPDTQY
TRBJ2-7 | TRBD1 | TRBV5-1 | ASAPDRGLYEQY
TRBJ2-3 | TRBD2 | TRBV7-9 | ASLRLAGEDTQY
TRBJ2-1 | TRBD2 | TRBV4-3 | ASSDGLAYNEQF
. | . | TRBV7-2 | ASSSSYRSEQY
TRBJ2-3 | TRBD1 | TRBV5-1 | ASSGLGTGVEDTQY
TRBJ2-7 | . | TRBV28 | ASSPASSGRPYEQY
TRBJ1-1 | . | TRBV19 | ASSMSENTEAF
TRBJ2-4 | . | TRBV6-1 | ASSDKGGTKKNIQY
TRBJ2-7 | . | TRBV5-1 | ASSLVSGLGEQY
TRBJ1-2 | TRBD1 | TRBV28 | ASSLWGDRGNYGYT
TRBJ2-7 | TRBD2 | TRBV29-1 | SVILAGGPYEQY
TRBJ1-3 | . | TRBV25-1 | GSRSGNTIY
TRBJ1-2 | TRBD1 | TRBV15 | ATSRDRTGEDYGYT